Sequencing of this T cell receptor (beta chain) was carried out in a study of molecular identifiers for immune sequencing clone quantification. In regard to this clonotype: Being one base from a much bigger clone, this may be a read error.

Each CDR3 protein is one row after TCRdb ran MiXCR on the PCR reads. Among over 550,000 distinct CDR3 sequences listed, about 25% were seen once. Sequencing was done on a sample of naive CD8+ T cells from blood, with Jurkat cell RNA spiked in. Subset given: FACS-sorted CD8+CD4-CCR7+CD45RA+ naive T cells. The TCR was taken from a human donor in good health. Some libraries in this study had Jurkat cell RNA spiked in.

As DNA, the CDR3 is TGTGCCAGCGGTCCCACTTCCCTCCTTAGCGGGAGGGGGACCTACGAGCAGTACTTC. It yields the protein CASGPTSLLSGRGTYEQYF. This chain links TRBV25-1 with TRBJ2-7; TRBD2 aligns across 11 bases. Looked up from germline, CDR1 is MGHDK and CDR2 is SYGVNS. The ends lost 8 bases at V and 2 bases at J; junction bases unmatched: 20. The length of the CDR3 is 19 residues.